Listed here are 30 T cell receptor beta chains from one sample, sequenced in a study of blood T cell repertoires in COVID-19. Libraries were prepared by immunoSEQ multiplex PCR; TCRdb keeps only in-frame clonotypes and omits some of them. The data show about 32,000 clones, 80% to 90% seen once. The material sequenced was peripheral blood. The receptors shown here come from a woman aged 80 or older with active or convalescent COVID-19.

The J gene is TRBJ1-2, the V gene TRBV6-5, with 8 bases aligning to TRBD1. The CDR3 sequence is 13 residues long. Germline V gives CDR1 MNHEY, CDR2 SVGAGI. The V gene end was trimmed by 7 bases and the J gene end by 8 bases; junction bases not matched to a gene: 9. The CDR3 region has the DNA TGTGCCAGCACCCTCGACAGGGGTGGAGGCTACACCTTC. Its translation: CASTLDRGGGYTF.

The V gene is TRBV4-1, the J gene TRBJ1-1; weak D call: TRBD1 (5 bases). V was trimmed by 3 bases and J by 0 bases, leaving 11 bases between them. The CDR3 runs 15 residues. CDR1 is MGHRA, CDR2 YSYEKL, per germline. DNA of the CDR3: TGCGCCAGCAGCCACTCGGGACTGATGAACACTGAAGCTTTCTTT. Protein: CASSHSGLMNTEAFF.

V usage is TRBV19 and J usage is TRBJ2-3; 9 positions match TRBD1. Per germline, CDR1 LNHDA and CDR2 SQIVND (reference sequence). The V segment lost 7 bases and the J segment 4 bases; nucleotides outside the gene matches: 6. The CDR3 length is 14 residues. CDR3 sequence reads: CASTSRDRADTQYF. CDR3 DNA sequence: TGTGCCAGTACCTCCCGGGACAGGGCAGATACGCAGTATTTT.

V is TRBV9 and J is TRBJ1-1; 7 positions agree with TRBD1. Losses at the gene ends were 2 bases for V and 1 base for J; bases not matched to a gene: 2. Germline V gene data show CDR1 as SGDLS and CDR2 as YYNGEE. CDR3 length: 14 amino acids. This chain's CDR3 is CASSVQGGNTEAFF. DNA of the CDR3: TGTGCCAGCAGCGTCCAGGGGGGGAACACTGAAGCTTTCTTT.

This chain links TRBV19 with TRBJ1-4; TRBD1 aligns across 7 bases. Trimming at V came to 4 bases and at J to 6 bases, leaving 11 bases not matched to a gene. Germline-derived CDR1 and CDR2 are LNHDA and SQIVND (reference sequence). This CDR3 has 16 residues. Here the CDR3 reads CASSTAGTASYEKLFF. Written as DNA, the CDR3 is TGTGCCAGTAGTACCGCCGGGACAGCGTCTTATGAAAAACTGTTTTTT.

V is TRBV2 and J is TRBJ2-7; 7 bases line up with TRBD1. There are 15 residues in the CDR3. The germline V gene encodes CDR1 SNHLY and CDR2 FYNNEI. V gave up 7 bases and J gave up 0 bases; unmatched junction bases: 9. CDR3: CASIDTRTGSYEQYF. The CDR3 DNA sequence: TGTGCCAGCATTGATACCAGGACAGGCTCCTACGAGCAGTACTTC.

V gene TRBV2 combines with J gene TRBJ1-6, with 9 bases fitting TRBD1. The CDR3 covers 15 residues. The V segment lost 5 bases and the J segment 8 bases; nucleotides outside the gene matches: 7. CDR1 and CDR2 from the germline V gene are SNHLY and FYNNEI. CDR3: CASSLGQGNYSPLHF. The CDR3 DNA reads TGTGCCAGCAGTTTAGGACAGGGGAATTATTCACCCCTCCACTTT.

V is TRBV19 and J is TRBJ1-1; the D gene is possibly TRBD1 (5 bases). The germline gives CDR1 LNHDA, CDR2 SQIVND (reference sequence). The length of the CDR3 is 15 residues. The V end lost 4 bases, the J end lost 0 bases, and 12 bases lay between the germline ends. Written as DNA, the CDR3 is TGTGCCAGTAGTAAACCAGACAGCTTGAACACTGAAGCTTTCTTT. This gives the protein CASSKPDSLNTEAFF.

The chain couples TRBV5-6 to TRBJ2-2; D might be TRBD2 (5 bases). The length of the CDR3 is 12 residues. From germline, CDR1 is SGHDT and CDR2 YYEEEE. The V gene lost 0 bases and the J gene lost 14 bases, with 11 bases spanning the gap. DNA for the CDR3: TGTGCCAGCAGCTTGGGGGCCCGGGGACTGTTTTTT. This codes for CASSLGARGLFF.

The chain has TRBV4-3 and TRBJ2-2, with D uncertain. The V and J ends lost 0 bases and 2 bases respectively, with 10 bases between them. The CDR3 has 16 residues. From germline, CDR1 is LGHNA and CDR2 YSLEER. The CDR3 DNA is TGCGCCAGCAGCCAAGATGGGCAGCCTAACACCGGGGAGCTGTTTTTT. Amino acid sequence: CASSQDGQPNTGELFF.

The rearrangement joins TRBV28 to TRBJ1-2, with 9 bases that match TRBD1. V was pared by 6 bases and J by 1 base, with 3 bases of the junction left unmatched. This CDR3 has 14 residues. Germline V gene lookup returns CDR1 MDHEN and CDR2 SYDVKM. CDR3 DNA: TGTGCCAGCAGGGGACAGGGCGTTAACTATGGCTACACCTTC. Its protein is CASRGQGVNYGYTF.

In its sample, this clone was seen once. The V call is TRBV18, the J call TRBJ2-3, with 11 bases matching TRBD2. The germline V gene encodes CDR1 KGHSH and CDR2 LQKENI. The CDR3 length is 16 residues. V shed 3 bases, J shed 5 bases, and the junction held 7 bases outside the gene matches. DNA for the CDR3: TGTGCCAGCTCACCGATAGCGGGGGGGCAAGGAGATACGCAGTATTTT. Translating gives CASSPIAGGQGDTQYF.

This clone was seen just once. This rearrangement joins TRBV3-1 (or the pseudogene TRBV3-2) to TRBJ2-1, with TRBD2 matching over 8 bases. Trimming took 3 bases from V and 6 from J; bases not matched to a gene: 4. This CDR3 spans 14 amino acids. Germline CDR1 reads LGHDT; CDR2 reads YNNKEL (reference sequence). The CDR3 DNA follows: TGTGCCAGCAGCCAGTCGGGGGGGTCCAATGAGCAGTTCTTC. Residues: CASSQSGGSNEQFF.

The J gene is TRBJ1-2, the V gene TRBV29-1, with TRBD1 matching 7 bases. The ends lost 7 bases at V and 1 base at J; junction bases unmatched: 9. Germline V CDR1 and CDR2: SQVTM, ANQGSEA. The CDR3 length is 14 residues. The CDR3 bases are TGCAGCGCCGAAGGCAGGGGGGATAACTATGGCTACACCTTC. Its translation: CSAEGRGDNYGYTF.

DNA of the CDR3: TGCGCCAGCAGCGAAGGCGGGACAGGGGGCGAAAAACTGTTTTTT. It specifies CASSEGGTGGEKLFF. The rearrangement joins TRBV5-1 to TRBJ1-4, with 12 bases that match TRBD1. The CDR3 consists of 15 residues. The V gene's germline CDR1 is SGHRS and CDR2 YFSETQ. V gave up 4 bases and J gave up 8 bases; unmatched junction bases: 6. The variable domain in full, completed from reference TRBV5-1 and TRBJ1-4, reads KAGVTQTPRYLIKTRGQQVTLSCSPISGHRSVSWYQQTPGQGLQFLFEYFSETQRNKGNFPGRFSGRQFSNSRSEMNVSTLELGDSALYLCASSEGGTGGEKLFFGSGTQLSVL.

The rearrangement links TRBV28 to TRBJ1-3; maybe TRBD1 (6 bases). Trimming stripped 5 bases from V and 0 bases from J, with 11 bases between. The CDR3 contains 15 residues. CDR1 and CDR2 (germline): MDHEN, SYDVKM. CDR3 loop: CASSRGTSSGNTIYF. The CDR3 DNA sequence: TGTGCCAGCAGTAGAGGGACATCCTCTGGAAACACCATATATTTT.

The chain employs TRBV2 and TRBJ1-2, with 7 bases that match TRBD1. CDR3 length: 15 residues. The J segment lost 5 bases and the V segment lost 1 base, leaving 7 bases of the junction unmatched. Per germline, CDR1 SNHLY and CDR2 FYNNEI. CDR3: CASSEVEGAKYGYTF. In DNA form, the CDR3 reads TGTGCCAGCAGTGAAGTTGAGGGGGCGAAGTATGGCTACACCTTC.

The V call is TRBV28, the J call TRBJ1-5; D remains ambiguous. Trimming pared 4 bases from V and 5 bases from J, leaving 15 bases between. The CDR3 spans 15 residues. In germline, CDR1 is MDHEN, CDR2 SYDVKM. CDR3 in DNA: TGTGCCAGCAGTTCCTCTGCATCTGGAGATCAGCCCCAGCATTTT. Translating it yields CASSSSASGDQPQHF.

V is TRBV7-9 and J is TRBJ2-1; D possibly corresponds to TRBD2 (5 bases). CDR3 length: 13 residues. Trimming cost V 2 bases and J 8 bases, with 10 bases left between them. Germline V gene data show CDR1 as SEHNR and CDR2 as FQNEAQ (reference sequence). The CDR3 region has the DNA TGTGCCAGCAGCTTATACGGGGTCGATGAGCAGTTCTTC. It translates to CASSLYGVDEQFF.

J is TRBJ2-3 and V is TRBV6-4; the match to TRBD2 covers 12 bases. Germline assignment: CDR1 MRHNA and CDR2 SNTAGT. This CDR3 is 14 amino acids long. The V and J ends lost 8 bases and 6 bases, in that order; junction bases with no gene match: 6. In nucleotides, the CDR3 is TGTGCCAGCGGTAGACTAGCGGGGGATGATACGCAGTATTTT. Translating it yields CASGRLAGDDTQYF.

The chain combines TRBV11-3 with TRBJ2-1; 7 nucleotides line up with TRBD1. From germline, CDR1 is SGHNT and CDR2 YENEEA. V trimming: 3 bases; J trimming: 3 bases; junction bases outside the gene matches: 5. CDR3 length equals 15 residues. The CDR3: CASSFLGGLYNEQFF. For the CDR3, the DNA is TGTGCCAGCAGCTTTCTAGGGGGCCTCTACAATGAGCAGTTCTTC.

In its sample, this clone was seen a few times. The CDR3 here is CASSEQGVTYNEQFF. CDR3 bases: TGTGCCAGCAGTGAACAGGGGGTCACCTACAATGAGCAGTTCTTC. This rearrangement joins TRBV6-1 to TRBJ2-1; 7 bases align to TRBD1. Looked up from germline, CDR1 is MNHNS and CDR2 is SASEGT. V shed 2 bases and J 2 bases; nucleotides not matched to a gene: 3. The CDR3 spans 15 residues.

The V call is TRBV2, the J call TRBJ2-1, with 12 bases lining up with TRBD2. Germline V gene lookup returns CDR1 SNHLY and CDR2 FYNNEI. After removal of 4 bases from V and 4 bases from J, the junction contained 2 bases not matched to a gene. The CDR3 extends over 15 amino acids. The chain's CDR3 is CASSAGTSGYNEQFF. The CDR3 bases are TGTGCCAGCAGTGCGGGGACTAGCGGGTACAATGAGCAGTTCTTC.

In this sample, this clone turned up a few times. This chain joins TRBV2 and TRBJ1-5, with 7 bases lining up with TRBD1. This CDR3 contains 15 residues. Germline V gene sequence: CDR1 SNHLY, CDR2 FYNNEI. The V gene end was trimmed by 7 bases and the J gene end by 0 bases; junction bases not matched to a gene: 6. Written as DNA, the CDR3 is TGTGCCAGCATTGGGACAGCTTATAGCAATCAGCCCCAGCATTTT. Translation: CASIGTAYSNQPQHF.

CDR3 amino acids: CASSLRGPGATYEQYF. The CDR3 DNA sequence: TGTGCCAGCAGCTTAAGAGGTCCTGGGGCAACCTACGAGCAGTACTTC. This sequence joins TRBV13 and TRBJ2-7, with D possibly being TRBD1 (5 bases). The CDR3 spans 16 residues. V lost 2 bases, J lost 2 bases, and 16 bases lay in between. Germline V gene sequence: CDR1 PRHDT, CDR2 FYEKMQ (reference sequence).

V is TRBV6-2 or TRBV6-3 and J is TRBJ2-2, with D tentatively TRBD1 (6 bases). Germline CDR1 reads MNHEY; CDR2 reads SVGEGT. The CDR3 runs 13 residues. V was pared by 6 bases and J by 6 bases, with 11 bases between. The CDR3, as DNA: TGTGCCAGCAGCTCACAGGGAGCCGGGGAGCTGTTTTTT. It codes for CASSSQGAGELFF.

The rearrangement joins TRBV5-1 to TRBJ1-5, with a possible D match to TRBD1 (6 bases). The V gene's germline CDR1 is SGHRS and CDR2 YFSETQ. The V gene lost 5 bases and the J gene lost 7 bases, with 13 bases spanning the gap. This CDR3 has 13 amino acids. CDR3 bases: TGCGCCAGCAGTCCGCTAAGGGGGCAGCCCCAGCATTTT. Its translation is CASSPLRGQPQHF.

The rearrangement uses TRBV5-1 and TRBJ2-7; 8 nucleotides line up with TRBD1. The V and J ends lost 4 bases and 2 bases, in that order; junction bases with no gene match: 5. Germline V gives CDR1 SGHRS, CDR2 YFSETQ. This CDR3 has 14 amino acids. CDR3 coding DNA: TGCGCCAGCAGCCCGGACAGGGCTACCTACGAGCAGTACTTC. Protein product: CASSPDRATYEQYF.

V usage is TRBV19 and J usage is TRBJ1-5, with TRBD1 identical over 12 bases. Germline-derived CDR1 and CDR2 are LNHDA and SQIVND (reference sequence). V was pared by 8 bases and J by 6 bases, with 11 bases of the junction left unmatched. The CDR3 runs 16 residues. CDR3 DNA sequence: TGTGCCAGTGGATCCCGGGACAGGGGGCGTCTTCAGCCCCAGCATTTT. Translation: CASGSRDRGRLQPQHF.

The rearrangement links TRBV28 to TRBJ2-1; 9 bases map to TRBD2. The V segment lost 4 bases and the J segment 6 bases; nucleotides outside the gene matches: 7. The CDR3 covers 15 residues. CDR1 is MDHEN, CDR2 SYDVKM, per germline. CDR3 sequence reads: CASSSGASGTNEQFF. CDR3 DNA: TGTGCCAGCAGTTCAGGGGCTAGCGGGACCAATGAGCAGTTCTTC.